These 14 T cell receptor beta chains originate from one sample sequenced in a study of T-cell memory formation after mild COVID-19 (dated by TCRdb to about 2021). Library preparation employed 5' RACE. The instrument was an Illumina NovaSeq 6000. In-frame beta chains were kept once TCRdb had trimmed the public reads at Q25 with fastp and called clones with MiXCR. Duplicate CDR3 protein sequences are folded into a single record with the most common DNA and genes. This sample holds fewer than 200,000 distinct CDR3 sequences; under 20% were observed only once. The top ten hold roughly 3.7% of the sample. Sequenced input: PBMCs or a T cell subset sorted from them (not recorded which). The receptors were sampled from a man aged 18 to 30 who had mild COVID-19 (a few samples of this study predate the infection). The sample titles of this study are shuffled in the database, so cell type and time point are left out; the donor was told from shared clones.

The rearrangement links TRBV29-1 to TRBJ2-2, with D tentatively TRBD1 or TRBD2 (5 bases each). CDR3 length: 16 amino acids. Per the germline V gene, CDR1 is SQVTM and CDR2 is ANQGSEA. Trimming left V 5 bases short and J 5 bases short, with 21 bases between. The CDR3, as DNA: TGCAGCGTTAAGGCCCCCCTCGCATGGGGGACCGGGGAGCTGTTTTTT. This encodes CSVKAPLAWGTGELFF.

This clonotype was detected a few times. The V and J genes are TRBV3-1 and TRBJ2-5; D perhaps matches TRBD2 (6 bases). Trimming pared 1 base from V and 2 bases from J, leaving 17 bases between. The CDR3 is made up of 17 amino acids. Germline assignment: CDR1 LGHDT and CDR2 YNNKEL (reference sequence). This chain's CDR3 is CASSQGLGAGRQETQYF. The DNA for the CDR3 is TGTGCCAGCAGCCAAGGACTAGGGGCGGGGCGGCAAGAGACCCAGTACTTC.

This clonotype has more than one count but fewer than ten. The chain employs TRBV6-6 and TRBJ2-3, with D unclear. V shed 2 bases and J shed 1 base, with 10 bases lying between them. CDR1 and CDR2 from the germline V gene are MNHNY and SVGAGI (reference sequence). The CDR3 has 15 amino acids. CDR3 in DNA: TGTGCCAGCAGTTACGAGCAGGCCCGCACAGATACGCAGTATTTT. Residues: CASSYEQARTDTQYF.

The CDR3 nucleotides are TGTGCCAGCAGCGTAGCGCCGGGGCTTAGTAATGAGCAGTTCTTC. This translates into CASSVAPGLSNEQFF. This chain uses TRBV9 with TRBJ2-1, with D perhaps being TRBD1 or TRBD2 (5 bases each). The CDR3 runs to 15 residues. The ends were cut back, 0 bases at V and 7 bases at J, with 14 bases in the middle. The germline CDR1 and CDR2 sequences are SGDLS and YYNGEE.

This clonotype was counted many times. The J gene is TRBJ1-5, the V gene TRBV20-1, with D tentatively TRBD1 (5 bases). Trimming removed 4 bases at V and 5 bases at J, with 12 bases between. Germline V lookup: CDR1 DFQATT, CDR2 SNEGSKA (reference sequence). The CDR3 runs to 13 residues. In DNA form, the CDR3 reads TGCAGTGCTACGCAGGGATTTGATCAGCCCCAGCATTTT. This sequence encodes CSATQGFDQPQHF.

V gene TRBV3-1 combines with J gene TRBJ2-2; D remains ambiguous. Germline V gives CDR1 LGHDT, CDR2 YNNKEL (reference sequence). The CDR3 is made up of 15 amino acids. Trimming took off 3 bases at V and 2 bases at J, with 10 bases between the two ends. In nucleotides, the CDR3 is TGTGCCAGCAGCCATCCGGTCCTCAACACCGGGGAGCTGTTTTTT. Amino acids: CASSHPVLNTGELFF.

V gene TRBV28 combines with J gene TRBJ2-3; D may be TRBD1 (7 bases). From germline, CDR1 is MDHEN and CDR2 SYDVKM. V was pared by 6 bases and J by 0 bases, with 16 bases between. This CDR3 region has 16 residues. Here the CDR3 DNA reads TGTGCCAGCAGCACCGCGGGACAGACAAGCACAGATACGCAGTATTTT. This encodes CASSTAGQTSTDTQYF.

This chain links TRBV7-3 with TRBJ2-2; 10 nucleotides agree with TRBD2. The V gene's germline CDR1 is SGHTA and CDR2 FQGTGA. The ends lost 5 bases at V and 6 bases at J; junction bases unmatched: 6. This CDR3 comprises 15 residues. This CDR3 reads CASSVAGGRPGELFF. DNA for the CDR3: TGTGCCAGCAGCGTAGCGGGGGGCCGTCCCGGGGAGCTGTTTTTT.

This clonotype has a handful of counts. The chain couples TRBV5-1 to TRBJ1-1, with D uncertain. This CDR3 region has 13 residues. Trimming took off 4 bases at V and 1 base at J, with 8 bases between the two ends. The germline V gene has CDR1 SGHRS and CDR2 YFSETQ. This chain's CDR3 is CASSIGPNTEAFF. In DNA form, the CDR3 reads TGCGCCAGCAGCATCGGGCCGAACACTGAAGCTTTCTTT.

V gene TRBV6-6 combines with J gene TRBJ2-5; TRBD1 agrees at 11 bases. This CDR3 spans 14 amino acids. Losses at the gene ends were 6 bases for V and 5 bases for J; bases not matched to a gene: 5. Per the germline V gene, CDR1 is MNHNY and CDR2 is SVGAGI (reference sequence). The CDR3 sequence: CASRGDRGVETQYF. CDR3 nucleotide sequence: TGTGCCAGCAGGGGGGACAGGGGGGTTGAGACCCAGTACTTC.

CDR3 loop: CASSHERGPDTQYF. The CDR3 bases are TGCGCCAGCAGCCATGAGCGGGGACCGGATACGCAGTATTTT. The genes are TRBV4-3 and TRBJ2-3, with 7 bases aligning to TRBD2. There are 14 residues in the CDR3. Per the germline V gene, CDR1 is LGHNA and CDR2 is YSLEER. With 3 bases clipped from V and 6 bases from J, the junction kept 6 bases outside the gene matches.

This clonotype was observed a few times. The chain recombines TRBV4-3 with TRBJ1-4; unclear D gene. Trimming took off 2 bases at V and 8 bases at J, with 9 bases between the two ends. CDR3 size: 13 residues. In germline, CDR1 is LGHNA, CDR2 YSLEER. CDR3 in amino acids: CASSQQEGEKLFF. In DNA form, the CDR3 reads TGCGCCAGCAGCCAACAGGAGGGAGAAAAACTGTTTTTT.

The CDR3 here is CASSLGDGPGTEAFF. For the CDR3, the DNA is TGCGCCAGCAGCTTGGGGGATGGACCGGGCACTGAAGCTTTCTTT. V gene TRBV5-1 combines with J gene TRBJ1-1, with D unresolved. Germline V gene data show CDR1 as SGHRS and CDR2 as YFSETQ. The CDR3 has 15 amino acids. The germline V and J ends were trimmed by 0 bases and 4 bases, with 13 bases remaining between them.

This chain joins TRBV6-2 or TRBV6-3 and TRBJ2-2, with 7 positions matching TRBD1. The CDR3 extends over 17 amino acids. Trimming took 6 bases from V and 4 from J; bases not matched to a gene: 14. CDR1 MNHEY and CDR2 SVGEGT come from the germline V gene. The CDR3, as DNA: TGTGCCAGCAGACAACCCTCAGGGGGATCGGGCACCGGGGAGCTGTTTTTT. Translating gives CASRQPSGGSGTGELFF.